This TCR beta chain was sequenced in a study of T-cell memory formation after mild COVID-19. Notes on the study in general: The CD4+ clones that contracted clustered mainly within CM and EM, and the CD8+ clones concentrated in EMRA.

MiXCR, run by TCRdb on the 5' RACE reads, gives a single entry per CDR3 protein. The sample records about 57,000 distinct CDR3 sequences, 12% being singletons. This clonotype was observed a handful of times. Its antigen is not known. This clonotype was obtained from a man between 18 and 35 years old who had mild COVID-19 (a few samples of this study predate the infection). Cell type and time point are not known. Material for sequencing was PBMCs or a T cell subset sorted from them (not recorded which).

The CDR3 DNA sequence: TGCAGCGTTGTACGGTCCTACGAGCAGTACTTC. Residues: CSVVRSYEQYF. This chain joins TRBV29-1 and TRBJ2-7; D uncertain. V lost 4 bases, J lost 1 base, and 5 bases lay in between. The CDR3 consists of 11 residues. Germline loops: CDR1 SQVTM, CDR2 ANQGSEA.